The present T cell receptor beta chain was sequenced within a study of shared clonotypes between healthy human individuals. Comments on this clone: Within the sample, other DNA sequences also encode this same CDR3.

Each unsorted PBMC replicate got 300 ng genomic DNA, around 30,000 genomes. PBMC DNA, left unsorted, was sequenced on ten immunoSEQ deep assay plates. Study processing details: Owing to the provision of junction-only sequences devoid of quality scores by immunoSEQ, filtering differed. Assay used: immunoSEQ multiplex PCR; TCRdb lists only in-frame clones, some missing. V, J and clone size are those of that table, while D and trimming were read from the DNA. The sample has about 500,000 clones, roughly three quarters seen once; the top ten hold more than 10%. The germline CDR1 and CDR2 sequences are SNHLY and FYNNEI. The CDR3 sequence is 13 residues long. V was shortened by 6 bases and J by 4 bases, with 12 bases between the two germline ends. Healthy and HIV-negative, the adult donors had no recent acute infections or vaccinations.

Sequencing was performed on PBMCs. The rearrangement links TRBV2 to TRBJ1-2, with no clear D. The TCR comes from a woman between 35 and 50 years old in good health. Some clones in this sample may be carry-over from other donors' samples. CDR3 sequence: CASSAGPGYGYTF. CDR3 nucleotide sequence: TGTGCCAGCAGCGCGGGTCCTGGCTATGGCTACACCTTC.